The rows below give T cell receptor beta chains drawn from one sample of a study of CD8+ T cells in alopecia areata. TCRdb's copy holds only in-frame clones and misses some; the assay was immunoSEQ multiplex PCR. The table has 150,000 to 200,000 clones, under 80% seen once. The material was CD4+ T cells sorted from blood, obtained between weeks 49 and 50, from a patient treated with tofacitinib. The receptors originated from a human donor with alopecia areata. Each CDR3 is given with its conserved first and last residue. The D gene is left open where the match is weak. The size of a clone is reported for some rows only, either as once, few or many, or as a class for expanded clones.

abundance: .
v_gene: TRBV9
j_gene: TRBJ1-6
d_gene: .
CDR3nt: TGTGCCAGCAGCGTAGTCCCGACACTACCCAATTCACCCCTCCACTTT
CDR3aa: CASSVVPTLPNSPLHF

abundance: .
v_gene: TRBV29-1
j_gene: TRBJ2-3
d_gene: .
CDR3nt: TGCAGCGTTGATGAAACTAGAGCCACAGATACGCAGTATTTT
CDR3aa: CSVDETRATDTQYF

abundance: .
v_gene: TRBV18
j_gene: TRBJ2-3
d_gene: TRBD2
CDR3nt: TGTGCCAGCGCCACTGGGACTAGCGGGCCCTACACAGATACGCAGTATTTT
CDR3aa: CASATGTSGPYTDTQYF

abundance: once
v_gene: TRBV14
j_gene: TRBJ2-7
d_gene: .
CDR3nt: TGTGCCAGCAGCCACCGGGCGGGGACCGATTCCTACGAGCAGTACTTC
CDR3aa: CASSHRAGTDSYEQYF

abundance: once
v_gene: TRBV6-1
j_gene: TRBJ1-1
d_gene: .
CDR3nt: TGTGCCAGCAGTGAAGGCGGAGGGGTCACTGAAGCTTTCTTT
CDR3aa: CASSEGGGVTEAFF

abundance: once
v_gene: TRBV13
j_gene: TRBJ1-2
d_gene: TRBD1
CDR3nt: TGTGCCAGCAGCTTAGGACAGGGGTATGGCTACACCTTC
CDR3aa: CASSLGQGYGYTF

abundance: .
v_gene: TRBV20-1
j_gene: TRBJ2-3
d_gene: .
CDR3nt: TGCAGTGCCCACCGCACAGATACGCAGTATTTT
CDR3aa: CSAHRTDTQYF

abundance: once
v_gene: TRBV15
j_gene: TRBJ1-6
d_gene: .
CDR3nt: TGTGCCACCAGCAGAGAAGGGACCCTCCACTTT
CDR3aa: CATSREGTLHF

abundance: .
v_gene: TRBV7-8
j_gene: TRBJ2-2
d_gene: .
CDR3nt: TGTGCCAGCAGCGAACTGACAGAGTTCGGCGGGGAGCTGTTTTTT
CDR3aa: CASSELTEFGGELFF

abundance: .
v_gene: TRBV7-2
j_gene: TRBJ2-3
d_gene: .
CDR3nt: TGTGCCAGCAGCTTAACCAGAGGAACAGATACGCAGTATTTT
CDR3aa: CASSLTRGTDTQYF

abundance: .
v_gene: TRBV19
j_gene: TRBJ1-5
d_gene: .
CDR3nt: TGTGCCAGTAGTATAGGTAAAAGCAATCAGCCCCAGCATTTT
CDR3aa: CASSIGKSNQPQHF

abundance: .
v_gene: TRBV23-1
j_gene: TRBJ1-5
d_gene: .
CDR3nt: TGCGCCAGCAGTCAATCGTGGGGCGGGGCCTATCAGCCCCAGCATTTT
CDR3aa: CASSQSWGGAYQPQHF

abundance: .
v_gene: TRBV4-2
j_gene: TRBJ1-1
d_gene: .
CDR3nt: TGTGCCAGCAGCCAAGTAGCGGGGACGAACACTGAAGCTTTCTTT
CDR3aa: CASSQVAGTNTEAFF

abundance: .
v_gene: TRBV2
j_gene: TRBJ2-7
d_gene: TRBD1
CDR3nt: TGTGCCGGATCCGGGACAGCCGTCTACGAGCAGTACTTC
CDR3aa: CAGSGTAVYEQYF

abundance: many
v_gene: TRBV5-6
j_gene: TRBJ2-7
d_gene: TRBD1
CDR3nt: TGTGCCAGCACCCGGGCCCGCCAGGGGGTAATTGGTGAGCAGTACTTC
CDR3aa: CASTRARQGVIGEQYF

abundance: .
v_gene: TRBV10-3
j_gene: TRBJ2-1
d_gene: TRBD2
CDR3nt: TGTGCCATCGGACTAGCGGGGGCCAATGAGCAGTTCTTC
CDR3aa: CAIGLAGANEQFF

abundance: few
v_gene: TRBV9
j_gene: TRBJ2-3
d_gene: TRBD2
CDR3nt: TGTGCCAGCAGCGTAGATCCTAGCGGGGGCACAGATACGCAGTATTTT
CDR3aa: CASSVDPSGGTDTQYF

abundance: .
v_gene: TRBV30
j_gene: TRBJ1-5
d_gene: TRBD1
CDR3nt: TGTGCCTGGAGTGTCGGACAGGGAGGGCAGCCCCAGCATTTT
CDR3aa: CAWSVGQGGQPQHF

abundance: .
v_gene: TRBV5-1
j_gene: TRBJ2-2
d_gene: .
CDR3nt: TGCGCCAGCAGCTTGGCCGCGGCTAGCGCCGGGGAGCTGTTTTTT
CDR3aa: CASSLAAASAGELFF

abundance: .
v_gene: TRBV7-9
j_gene: TRBJ2-1
d_gene: TRBD2
CDR3nt: TGTGCCAGCAGCTTATACCCTAGCGGGGGGTACAATGAGCAGTTCTTC
CDR3aa: CASSLYPSGGYNEQFF

abundance: few
v_gene: TRBV29-1
j_gene: TRBJ2-7
d_gene: TRBD1
CDR3nt: TGCAGCGTCCGGACAGGGAGTTTCGGGTACGAGCAGTACTTC
CDR3aa: CSVRTGSFGYEQYF

abundance: .
v_gene: TRBV13
j_gene: TRBJ2-7
d_gene: TRBD2
CDR3nt: TGTGCCAGCAGCGCCCGGACTAGCGGACTCTCCTACGAGCAGTACTTC
CDR3aa: CASSARTSGLSYEQYF